The T cell receptor (beta chain) under discussion was sequenced for a study of T cell responses to AZD1222 COVID-19 vaccine. Study observations and caveats: Among those given AZD1222, only five or six were seropositive at baseline. Once two AZD1222 doses were given, Spike-specific TCR breadth and depth went up.

Data came from immunoSEQ multiplex PCR; TCRdb stores just in-frame clones and leaves some out. This sample carries 100,000 to 150,000 clones, around 91% of them seen once, and the ten largest clones take about 1.5%. The germline V gene encodes CDR1 WSHSY and CDR2 SAAADI. Trimming stripped 8 bases from V and 5 bases from J, with 13 bases between. The CDR3 loop spans 13 amino acids. Remarks on this clone: The antigen is not known.

The sample was peripheral blood, taken on day 0 of AZD1222 vaccination. The clonotype originates from an adult in good health. The rearrangement uses TRBV10-2 and TRBJ1-3; the D gene is possibly TRBD1 (5 bases). Here the CDR3 DNA reads TGCGCCAGCCAGGGCCCTACTAGAAACACCATATATTTT. Amino acids: CASQGPTRNTIYF.